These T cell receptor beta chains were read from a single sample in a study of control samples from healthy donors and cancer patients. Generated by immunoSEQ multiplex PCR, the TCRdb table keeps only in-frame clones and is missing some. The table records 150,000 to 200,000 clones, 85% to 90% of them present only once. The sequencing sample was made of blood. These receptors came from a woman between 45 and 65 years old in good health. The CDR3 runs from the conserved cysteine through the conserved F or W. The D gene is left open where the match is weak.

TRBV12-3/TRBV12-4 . CASRGGNRQPQHF
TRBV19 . CASRGGGYEQYF
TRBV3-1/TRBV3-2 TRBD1 CASSQDLLWDSSSGANVLTF
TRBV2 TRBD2 CASRKLAGAYNEQFF
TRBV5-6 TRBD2 CASSRLAGESTGELFF
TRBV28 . CASFPAIGRSNTEAFF
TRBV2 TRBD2 CASSEGTLAGHEQFF
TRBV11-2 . CASSLRGGGGSYGYTF
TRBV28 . CASKSVMNTEAFF
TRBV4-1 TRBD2 CPPSQGGKRGARGTQYF
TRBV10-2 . CASSELGEETQYF
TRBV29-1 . CSVDGQAVGYTF
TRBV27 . CASNPRGGRSYEQYF
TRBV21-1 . CASRGEQRGRGRPGSGTQYF
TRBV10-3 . CAIGQGYGYTF
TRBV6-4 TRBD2 CASSAASGGGEQFF
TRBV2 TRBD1 CASRTTGGTGELFF
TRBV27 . CASSTYTGELFF